This TCR beta chain comes out of a study of blood T cell repertoires in COVID-19. Study details: Acute-phase and convalescent COVID-19 samples originated in the United States, Italy and Spain. The cDNA or gDNA used as material had been derived from T cells, B-cell-depleted T cells, or PBMCs.

Self-reported history from a screening survey and questionnaire set each donor's cohort. Trimming removed 1 base at V and 6 bases at J, with 18 bases between. Germline loops: CDR1 SEHNR, CDR2 FQNEAQ (reference sequence). The CDR3 is 16 amino acids. As originally analysed: Scientists estimated how many nucleated cells there were by amplifying reference gene primers. Repertoires were generated with immunoSEQ multiplex PCR, while TCRdb's copy carries only in-frame clones and drops some. V, J and clone size were drawn from that table, and D and trimming were deduced from the DNA. The data show a few hundred thousand clones, around 86% seen once.

The sequencing sample was made of PBMCs or T cells enriched from blood (not recorded which). The source is a woman between 40 and 55 years old with acute COVID-19. The V call is TRBV7-9, the J call TRBJ1-2; D possibly corresponds to TRBD1 (6 bases). CDR3 coding DNA: TGTGCCAGCAGCTTAGAGGCCCTCGGACAGCTTCATGGCTACACCTTC. Translated, it gives CASSLEALGQLHGYTF.